Shown below are 22 T cell receptor beta chains from a single sample sequenced in a study of blood T cell repertoires in COVID-19. Produced via immunoSEQ multiplex PCR; TCRdb's table is partial and in-frame only. The sample consists of about 190,000 clones, roughly 90% of them appearing once. Sequencing was performed on peripheral blood. The source of these receptors is a man aged 45-65 years with acute or convalescent COVID-19.

V gene TRBV19 combines with J gene TRBJ1-2; tentatively, D is TRBD1 (5 bases). The germline gives CDR1 LNHDA, CDR2 SQIVND (reference sequence). This CDR3 has 13 amino acids. V was trimmed by 5 bases and J by 2 bases, leaving 9 bases between them. The CDR3 here is CASSRDSNYGYTF. The CDR3 nucleotides read TGTGCCAGTAGTCGAGACAGCAACTATGGCTACACCTTC.

The V call is TRBV6-5, the J call TRBJ1-5; D uncertain. The CDR3 consists of 14 residues. Germline V gene data show CDR1 as MNHEY and CDR2 as SVGAGI. V lost 6 bases to trimming and J lost 4 bases, with 13 bases between them. CDR3 DNA sequence: TGTGCCAGCAGCTTCCGACTTGTTAATCAGCCCCAGCATTTT. Translated: CASSFRLVNQPQHF.

The table lists this clone with many counts. The rearrangement uses TRBV5-4 and TRBJ1-2, with TRBD1 identical over 9 bases. Trimming took 4 bases from V and 5 from J; bases not matched to a gene: 9. This CDR3 contains 15 residues. Germline-derived CDR1 and CDR2 are SGHNT and YYREEE (reference sequence). The CDR3, as DNA: TGTGCCAGCAGCCCGGGGGACAGGGCTTTATATGGCTACACCTTC. Its protein product is CASSPGDRALYGYTF.

The V call is TRBV7-2, the J call TRBJ2-1; 9 bases align to TRBD1. Germline trimming cut 3 bases from V and 6 bases from J; bases unmatched to any gene: 6. The CDR3 covers 15 residues. Germline-derived CDR1 and CDR2 are SGHTA and FQGNSA. CDR3 coding DNA: TGTGCCAGCAGCTTTTGGGGACAGGGTTCCAATGAGCAGTTCTTC. It specifies CASSFWGQGSNEQFF.

The rearrangement joins TRBV6-5 to TRBJ1-2, with 7 bases fitting TRBD1. J lost 1 base, V lost 2 bases, and 4 bases had no gene match. CDR1 and CDR2 from the germline V gene are MNHEY and SVGAGI. The CDR3 spans 15 residues. The chain's CDR3 is CASSYRGGDNYGYTF. DNA for the CDR3: TGTGCCAGCAGTTACAGAGGGGGCGATAACTATGGCTACACCTTC.

The chain carries TRBV5-4 and TRBJ2-7; D perhaps matches TRBD2 (5 bases). Between the trimmed V and J ends, which lost 4 bases and 4 bases, there was a span of 9 bases. The V gene's germline CDR1 is SGHNT and CDR2 YYREEE (reference sequence). This CDR3 has 12 amino acids. For the CDR3, the DNA is TGTGCCAGCAGCCGCGAGGGATACGAGCAGTACTTC. This sequence encodes CASSREGYEQYF.

The sample holds one count of this clone. The V and J genes are TRBV6-6 and TRBJ1-2; the match to TRBD1 covers 9 bases. This CDR3 has 15 residues. Germline values: CDR1 MNHNY, CDR2 SVGAGI (reference sequence). The CDR3 loop is CVHKVDRGGNYGYTF. CDR3 DNA: TGTGTACATAAAGTCGACAGGGGGGGAAACTATGGCTACACCTTC.

The genes are TRBV27 and TRBJ2-1; no clear D gene. Germline CDR1 reads MNHEY; CDR2 reads SMNVEV (reference sequence). V was trimmed by 3 bases and J by 0 bases, leaving 9 bases between them. The CDR3 loop spans 15 amino acids. This CDR3 is CASSFGWSSYNEQFF. The DNA of the CDR3 is TGTGCCAGCAGTTTCGGGTGGTCCTCCTACAATGAGCAGTTCTTC.

This clone was counted between two and nine times. The V gene is TRBV6-5, the J gene TRBJ1-5; 8 bases align to TRBD1. The J segment lost 2 bases and the V segment lost 4 bases, leaving 4 bases of the junction unmatched. Germline V lookup: CDR1 MNHEY, CDR2 SVGAGI. The CDR3 covers 15 residues. CDR3 protein: CASSFQGAGNQPQHF. As DNA, the CDR3 is TGTGCCAGCAGTTTTCAGGGGGCGGGCAATCAGCCCCAGCATTTT.

V gene TRBV2 combines with J gene TRBJ1-2; D is possibly TRBD1 (5 bases). V shed 5 bases and J shed 4 bases, with 5 bases lying between them. The CDR3 spans 11 residues. Germline V CDR1 and CDR2: SNHLY, FYNNEI. The CDR3 bases are TGTGCCAGCAGTACAGGCTATGGCTACACCTTC. Residues: CASSTGYGYTF.

The genes are TRBV19 and TRBJ1-5; 7 positions agree with TRBD1. CDR3 size: 13 residues. Germline trimming cut 4 bases from V and 6 bases from J; bases unmatched to any gene: 3. CDR1 and CDR2 (germline): LNHDA, SQIVND (reference sequence). The CDR3 DNA is TGTGCCAGTAGTACGCAGGGGGGTCAGCCCCAGCATTTT. It encodes CASSTQGGQPQHF. Using reference TRBV19 and TRBJ1-5 for the parts outside the CDR3, the full variable domain is DGGITQSPKYLFRKEGQNVTLSCEQNLNHDAMYWYRQDPGQGLRLIYYSQIVNDFQKGDIAEGYSVSREKKESFPLTVTSAQKNPTAFYLCASSTQGGQPQHFGDGTRLSIL.

This clone has just one count. The gene calls are TRBV27 and TRBJ1-5; D uncertain. The CDR3 is 14 residues long. The V end was cut by 3 bases, the J end by 2 bases, with 8 bases between. CDR1 is MNHEY, CDR2 SMNVEV, per germline (reference sequence). CDR3 DNA: TGTGCCAGCAGTTTCGGGGTGGGCAATCAGCCCCAGCATTTT. This translates into CASSFGVGNQPQHF.

The chain uses TRBV9 and TRBJ1-6; TRBD1 agrees at 9 bases. The CDR3 is 17 amino acids. CDR1 is SGDLS, CDR2 YYNGEE, per germline. V lost 0 bases, J lost 1 base, and 2 bases stayed unmatched. The CDR3 protein is CASSVEGQGSYNSPLHF. CDR3 coding DNA: TGTGCCAGCAGCGTAGAGGGACAGGGTTCCTATAATTCACCCCTCCACTTT.

This clone has just a few counts. The chain joins TRBV19 to TRBJ1-6, with 8 bases fitting TRBD1. V shed 7 bases and J 5 bases; nucleotides not matched to a gene: 25. CDR3 length: 21 residues. Germline assignment: CDR1 LNHDA and CDR2 SQIVND (reference sequence). CDR3 sequence reads: CASIKSQWTGRQKLNNSPLHF. Here the CDR3 DNA reads TGTGCCAGTATCAAATCCCAGTGGACAGGGAGACAGAAGCTTAATAATTCACCCCTCCACTTT. The full variable domain, completed using reference TRBV19 and TRBJ1-6, is DGGITQSPKYLFRKEGQNVTLSCEQNLNHDAMYWYRQDPGQGLRLIYYSQIVNDFQKGDIAEGYSVSREKKESFPLTVTSAQKNPTAFYLCASIKSQWTGRQKLNNSPLHFGNGTRLTVT.

V gene TRBV4-2 combines with J gene TRBJ2-7; D is uncertain. Germline V gene sequence: CDR1 LGHNA, CDR2 YNFKEQ. CDR3 length: 13 residues. With 0 bases removed from V and 5 bases from J, the gap between germline ends came to 8 bases. The CDR3 region has the DNA TGTGCCAGCAGCCAAGATCTCTACGACGAGCAGTACTTC. Translating gives CASSQDLYDEQYF.

The rearrangement links TRBV7-8 to TRBJ1-4, with D unresolved. There are 14 residues in the CDR3. Looked up from germline, CDR1 is SGHVS and CDR2 is FQNEAQ. Trimming pared 5 bases from V and 4 bases from J, leaving 11 bases between. The CDR3 region is CASSVGSFNEKLFF. DNA of the CDR3: TGTGCCAGCAGCGTCGGGTCCTTTAATGAAAAACTGTTTTTT.

The chain joins TRBV3-1 (or the pseudogene TRBV3-2) to TRBJ2-7; TRBD1 might be the D (6 bases). This CDR3 has 12 amino acids. The germline gives CDR1 LGHDT, CDR2 YNNKEL (reference sequence). Trimming removed 4 bases at V and 7 bases at J, with 11 bases between. The CDR3 loop is CASSPGEREQYF. Here the CDR3 DNA reads TGTGCCAGCAGCCCAGGGGAGAGGGAGCAGTACTTC.

The genes are TRBV19 and TRBJ1-6; possible D gene TRBD1, 5 bases. The CDR3 has 14 amino acids. V was trimmed by 5 bases and J by 5 bases, leaving 10 bases between them. CDR1 is LNHDA, CDR2 SQIVND, per germline (reference sequence). The CDR3 sequence is CASSAGRNNSPLHF. CDR3 DNA sequence: TGTGCCAGTAGTGCGGGACGGAATAATTCACCCCTCCACTTT. Looking up the rest from reference TRBV19 and TRBJ1-6 gives the full variable domain: DGGITQSPKYLFRKEGQNVTLSCEQNLNHDAMYWYRQDPGQGLRLIYYSQIVNDFQKGDIAEGYSVSREKKESFPLTVTSAQKNPTAFYLCASSAGRNNSPLHFGNGTRLTVT.

The V gene is TRBV6-2 or TRBV6-3, the J gene TRBJ1-2; possibly TRBD1 for D (5 bases). V lost 2 bases and J lost 4, with 14 bases in between. Germline V gene lookup returns CDR1 MNHEY and CDR2 SVGEGT. CDR3 length: 15 amino acids. The CDR3 here is CASSYGAGRSYGYTF. The CDR3 nucleotides are TGTGCCAGCAGTTACGGTGCAGGGCGTTCCTATGGCTACACCTTC.

The CDR3 sequence: CSVVNSGGIPEAFF. Written as DNA, the CDR3 is TGCAGCGTTGTAAACTCGGGGGGGATCCCTGAAGCTTTCTTT. This chain uses TRBV29-1 with TRBJ1-1; perhaps TRBD1 as D (5 bases). The CDR3 has 14 amino acids. The V gene's germline CDR1 is SQVTM and CDR2 ANQGSEA. Trimming removed 4 bases at V and 6 bases at J, with 18 bases between.

V is TRBV28 and J is TRBJ2-7; 7 positions match TRBD2. The length of the CDR3 is 15 residues. The trim removed 6 bases at V and 2 bases at J, leaving 10 bases unmatched. CDR1 MDHEN and CDR2 SYDVKM come from the germline V gene. The CDR3 sequence is CASSRGLVGAYEQYF. The CDR3 nucleotides read TGTGCCAGCAGCAGAGGACTAGTTGGGGCCTACGAGCAGTACTTC. Supplemented by reference TRBV28 and TRBJ2-7, the full variable domain reads DVKVTQSSRYLVKRTGEKVFLECVQDMDHENMFWYRQDPGLGLRLIYFSYDVKMKEKGDIPEGYSVSREKKERFSLILESASTNQTSMYLCASSRGLVGAYEQYFGPGTRLTVT.

V usage is TRBV30 and J usage is TRBJ2-7; 7 bases are a match to TRBD2. CDR3 size: 13 residues. The V and J ends lost 5 bases and 2 bases, in that order; junction bases with no gene match: 6. CDR1 GTSNPN and CDR2 SVGIG come from the germline V gene (reference sequence). The chain's CDR3 is CAWGDSGAYEQYV. In DNA, the CDR3 is TGTGCCTGGGGTGACAGCGGGGCCTACGAGCAGTACGTC.